This TCR beta chain was sequenced for a study of cytomegalovirus exposure and HLA in healthy donors. This clone has only a few counts. What it binds is not known. Primers included in the PCR were 60 Vbeta and 13 Jbeta primers. The data were produced by immunoSEQ multiplex PCR, yet TCRdb's version contains in-frame clones alone and is incomplete. The repertoire holds around 170,000 clones, 80% seen once, with 5.7% in the top ten. General study points: Analyses of presence and absence presupposed an approximately uniform sequencing depth across donors.

V gave up 7 bases and J gave up 0 bases; unmatched junction bases: 11. This CDR3 has 18 residues. CDR1 and CDR2 (germline): MNHEY, SMNVEV (reference sequence). Specimen: PBMCs. V usage is TRBV27 and J usage is TRBJ2-4, with 11 bases that match TRBD2. The TCR originated in a middle-aged man in good health and CMV-seronegative. CDR3 nucleotide sequence: TGTGCCAGCACCCCGGGGACTAGCGGAGGACTAGCCAAAAACATTCAGTACTTC. It is translated as CASTPGTSGGLAKNIQYF.